This T cell receptor beta chain originates from a study of T cells in Graves' hyperthyroidism and ophthalmopathy. This clonotype was recorded many times. The V end lost 5 bases, the J end lost 6 bases, and 14 bases lay between the germline ends. Germline lookup yields CDR1 MGHRA and CDR2 YSYEKL. There are 14 residues in the CDR3. Amplification yielded TCR beta CDR3 regions, with RNA transcripts as the source. HTBI primers were employed in a first-round RT-PCR of the TCR CDR3. TCRdb re-analysed the multiplex PCR reads in MiXCR, keeping a single row per CDR3 protein. This table holds about 640,000 distinct CDR3 sequences, 45% found once.

This chain joins TRBV4-1 and TRBJ1-5; D uncertain. Specimen: peripheral blood or thyroid tissue (not recorded which). The source of this sequence is an adult man with Graves' disease, either hyperthyroidism or ophthalmopathy (not recorded which). CDR3 DNA sequence: TGCGCCAGCAGCAGCGAGGGTGTAGCTCAGCCCCAGCATTTT. Its translation is CASSSEGVAQPQHF.